This entry is about one T cell receptor beta chain. These data originate in a study of immune cell composition in non-small cell lung cancer. Sequencing used immunoSEQ multiplex PCR; TCRdb keeps in-frame clones, though not all of them. The table has 5,000 or so clones, around three quarters seen once; the top ten hold approximately 10%. This CDR3 region has 14 residues. Germline CDR1 reads LNHDA; CDR2 reads SQIVND (reference sequence). Trimming shortened V by 7 bases and J by 2 bases, and 12 bases separated the two germline ends. The clonotype comes from a human donor with non-small cell lung cancer. This chain links TRBV19 with TRBJ1-5; D unclear. Input material: lung tumor tissue. CDR3 sequence reads: CASTAGTRNQPQHF. In DNA form, the CDR3 reads TGTGCCAGTACAGCAGGAACGCGCAATCAGCCCCAGCATTTT.